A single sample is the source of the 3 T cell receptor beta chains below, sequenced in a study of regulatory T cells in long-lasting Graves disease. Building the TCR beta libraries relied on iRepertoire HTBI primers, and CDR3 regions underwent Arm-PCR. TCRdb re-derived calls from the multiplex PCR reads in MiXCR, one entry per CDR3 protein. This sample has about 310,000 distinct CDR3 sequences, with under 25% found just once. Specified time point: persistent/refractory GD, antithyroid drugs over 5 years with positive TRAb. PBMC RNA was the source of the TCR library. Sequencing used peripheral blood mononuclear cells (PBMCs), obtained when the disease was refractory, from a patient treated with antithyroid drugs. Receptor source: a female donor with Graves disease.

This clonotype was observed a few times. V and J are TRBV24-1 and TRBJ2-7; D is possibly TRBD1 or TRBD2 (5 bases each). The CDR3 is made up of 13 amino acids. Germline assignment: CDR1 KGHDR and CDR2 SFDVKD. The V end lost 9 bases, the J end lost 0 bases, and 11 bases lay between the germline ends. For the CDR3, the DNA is TGTGCCACCTGGACCGGGACCTCCTACGAGCAGTACTTC. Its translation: CATWTGTSYEQYF.

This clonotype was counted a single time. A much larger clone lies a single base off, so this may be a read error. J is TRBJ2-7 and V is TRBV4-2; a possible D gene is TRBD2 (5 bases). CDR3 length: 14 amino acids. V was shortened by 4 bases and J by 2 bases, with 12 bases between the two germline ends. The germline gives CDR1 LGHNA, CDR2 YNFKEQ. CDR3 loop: CASSPADGTYEQYF. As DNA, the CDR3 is TGTGCCAGCAGCCCAGCGGACGGGACCTACGAGCAGTACTTC.

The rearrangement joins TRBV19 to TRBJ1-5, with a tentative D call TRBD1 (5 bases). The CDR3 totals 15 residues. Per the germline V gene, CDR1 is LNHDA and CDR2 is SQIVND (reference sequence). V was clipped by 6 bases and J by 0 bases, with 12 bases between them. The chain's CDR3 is CASSGGAYSNQPQHF. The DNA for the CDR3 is TGTGCCAGTAGCGGAGGGGCGTATAGCAATCAGCCCCAGCATTTT.